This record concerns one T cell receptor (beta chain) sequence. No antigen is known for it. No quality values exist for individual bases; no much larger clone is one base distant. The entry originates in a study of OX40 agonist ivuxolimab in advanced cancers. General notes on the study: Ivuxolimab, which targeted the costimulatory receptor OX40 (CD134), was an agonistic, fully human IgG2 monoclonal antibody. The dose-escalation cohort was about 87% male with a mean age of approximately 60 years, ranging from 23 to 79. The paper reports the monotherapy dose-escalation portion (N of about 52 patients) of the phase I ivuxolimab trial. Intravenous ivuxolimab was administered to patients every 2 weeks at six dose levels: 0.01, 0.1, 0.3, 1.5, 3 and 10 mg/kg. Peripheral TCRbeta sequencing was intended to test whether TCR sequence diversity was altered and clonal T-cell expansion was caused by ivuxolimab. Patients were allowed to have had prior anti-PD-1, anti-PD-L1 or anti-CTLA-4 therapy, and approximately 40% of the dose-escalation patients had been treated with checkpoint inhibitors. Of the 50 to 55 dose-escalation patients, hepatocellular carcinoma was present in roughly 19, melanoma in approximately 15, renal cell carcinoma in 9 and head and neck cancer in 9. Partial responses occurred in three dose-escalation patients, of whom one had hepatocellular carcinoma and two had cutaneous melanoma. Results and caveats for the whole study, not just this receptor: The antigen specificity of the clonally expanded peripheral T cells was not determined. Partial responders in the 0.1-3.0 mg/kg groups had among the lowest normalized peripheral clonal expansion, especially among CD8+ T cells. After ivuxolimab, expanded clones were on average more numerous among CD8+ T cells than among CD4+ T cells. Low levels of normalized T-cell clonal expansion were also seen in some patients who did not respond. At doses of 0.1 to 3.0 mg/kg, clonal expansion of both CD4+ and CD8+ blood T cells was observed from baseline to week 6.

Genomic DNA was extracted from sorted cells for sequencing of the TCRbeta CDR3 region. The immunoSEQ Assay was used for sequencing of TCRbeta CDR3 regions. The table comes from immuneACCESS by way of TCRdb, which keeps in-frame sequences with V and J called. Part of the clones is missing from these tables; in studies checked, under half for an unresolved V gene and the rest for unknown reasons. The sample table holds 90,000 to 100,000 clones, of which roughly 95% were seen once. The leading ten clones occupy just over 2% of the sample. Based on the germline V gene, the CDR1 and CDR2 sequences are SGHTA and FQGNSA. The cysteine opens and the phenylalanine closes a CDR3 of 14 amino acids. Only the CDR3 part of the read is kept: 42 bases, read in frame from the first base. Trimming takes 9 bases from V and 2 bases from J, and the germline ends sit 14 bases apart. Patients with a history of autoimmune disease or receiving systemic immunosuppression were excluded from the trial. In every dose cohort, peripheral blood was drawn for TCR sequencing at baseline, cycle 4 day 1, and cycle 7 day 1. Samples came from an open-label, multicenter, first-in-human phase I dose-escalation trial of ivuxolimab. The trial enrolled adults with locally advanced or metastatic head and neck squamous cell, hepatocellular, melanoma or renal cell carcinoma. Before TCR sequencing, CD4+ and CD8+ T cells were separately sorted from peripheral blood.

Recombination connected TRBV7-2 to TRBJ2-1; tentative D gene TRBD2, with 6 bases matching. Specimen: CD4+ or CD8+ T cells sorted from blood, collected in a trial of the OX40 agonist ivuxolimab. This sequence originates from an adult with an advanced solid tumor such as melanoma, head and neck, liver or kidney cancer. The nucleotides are TGTGCCAGTTGTGTCGGGAGCGCCTACAATGAGCAGTTCTTC. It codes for CASCVGSAYNEQFF.